This TCR beta chain was captured in a study of blood T cell repertoires in COVID-19. Sequencing was performed with immunoSEQ multiplex PCR; in TCRdb, only in-frame clones are kept and a portion is missing. The repertoire holds about 220,000 clones, about 90% seen once, with more than 13% in the top ten. Trimming took 8 bases from V and 3 from J, leaving 20 bases between them. Germline V gives CDR1 LGHNT, CDR2 FRNRAP. The CDR3 runs 15 residues. Enrolled through a virtual design, the participants were between roughly 18 and 100 years of age and came from 24 US areas. Before they entered the study, exposed participants had met a COVID-19 case within 2 weeks.

Sequenced material: PBMCs or T cells enriched from blood (not recorded which). The chain recombines TRBV12-5 with TRBJ2-7; D is unresolved. The sequence derives from a man younger than 45 who had been exposed to COVID-19. Here the CDR3 DNA reads TGTGCTAGTTCCATTAACAGCCTTTTCTACTACGAGCAGTACTTC. The encoded protein is CASSINSLFYYEQYF.